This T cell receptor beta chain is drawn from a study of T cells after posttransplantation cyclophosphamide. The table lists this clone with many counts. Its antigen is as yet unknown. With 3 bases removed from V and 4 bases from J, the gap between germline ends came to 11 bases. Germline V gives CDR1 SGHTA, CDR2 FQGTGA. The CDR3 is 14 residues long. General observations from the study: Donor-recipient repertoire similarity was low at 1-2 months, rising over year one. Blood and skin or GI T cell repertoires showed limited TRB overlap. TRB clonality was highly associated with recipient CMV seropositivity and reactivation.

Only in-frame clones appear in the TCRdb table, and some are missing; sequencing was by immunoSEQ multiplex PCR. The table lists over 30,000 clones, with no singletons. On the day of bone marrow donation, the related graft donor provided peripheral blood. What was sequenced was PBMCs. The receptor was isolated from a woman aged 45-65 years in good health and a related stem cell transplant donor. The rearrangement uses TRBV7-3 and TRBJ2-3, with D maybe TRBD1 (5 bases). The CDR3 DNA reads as TGTGCCAGCAGCTTTCGGGCAGGGTCAGATACGCAGTATTTT. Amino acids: CASSFRAGSDTQYF.